Listed here are 17 T cell receptor beta chains from one sample, sequenced in a study of PD-1 blockade in classical Hodgkin lymphoma. Each and every patient relapsed after autologous stem cell transplantation, and patients got differing brentuximab vedotin exposure. Assay used: immunoSEQ multiplex PCR; TCRdb lists only in-frame clones, some missing. Here the sample spans some 23,000 clones, around 80% being singletons. This specimen was peripheral blood mononuclear cells (PBMCs), taken before the second cycle of nivolumab. Every receptor here comes from a human donor with classical Hodgkin lymphoma.

This clone has more than one count but fewer than ten. The chain combines TRBV19 with TRBJ1-5; no firm D call. CDR1 and CDR2 from the germline V gene are LNHDA and SQIVND (reference sequence). Trimming stripped 5 bases from V and 3 bases from J, with 11 bases between. The CDR3 covers 14 residues. In DNA, the CDR3 is TGTGCCAGTAGTTACGTAAGGGTCAATCAGCCCCAGCATTTT. Translating it yields CASSYVRVNQPQHF.

This clone was found a few times. The chain links TRBV11-2 to TRBJ2-2; D not certain. CDR3 length: 16 residues. Trimming left V 4 bases short and J 7 bases short, with 19 bases between. In germline, CDR1 is SGHAT, CDR2 FQNNGV. Written as DNA, the CDR3 is TGTGCCAGCAGCTATAGTCCCCTAGGCGCCCACGGGGAGCTGTTTTTT. Translation: CASSYSPLGAHGELFF. Combining the CDR3 with reference TRBV11-2 and TRBJ2-2 gives the whole variable domain EAGVAQSPRYKIIEKRQSVAFWCNPISGHATLYWYQQILGQGPKLLIQFQNNGVVDDSQLPKDRFSAERLKGVDSTLKIQPAKLEDSAVYLCASSYSPLGAHGELFFGEGSRLTVL.

Concerning this clone itself: Other nucleotide sequences in the sample specify the same CDR3. The V gene is TRBV5-1, the J gene TRBJ2-2, with 8 bases fitting TRBD2. The V gene end was trimmed by 3 bases and the J gene end by 6 bases; junction bases not matched to a gene: 4. This CDR3 is built from 14 residues. Looked up from germline, CDR1 is SGHRS and CDR2 is YFSETQ. DNA of the CDR3: TGCGCCAGCAGCTCCTCGGGAGGGGCCGGGGAGCTGTTTTTT. Amino acids: CASSSSGGAGELFF.

This clone was seen once. The genes are TRBV11-2 and TRBJ2-2; 8 bases are a match to TRBD1. CDR3 length: 15 residues. J lost 7 bases, V lost 0 bases, and 4 bases had no gene match. Germline-derived CDR1 and CDR2 are SGHAT and FQNNGV. For the CDR3, the DNA is TGTGCCAGCAGCTTAGACGCAGGGGGCTTCGGGGAGCTGTTTTTT. This codes for CASSLDAGGFGELFF.

This clone was seen more than once but under ten times. This chain uses TRBV5-4 with TRBJ2-7; maybe TRBD2 (6 bases). Deletions cut 2 bases from V and 6 bases from J, with 15 bases between. This CDR3 comprises 14 residues. CDR1 is SGHNT and CDR2 is YYREEE in the germline V gene (reference sequence). The CDR3 nucleotides are TGTGCCAGCAGCTTTGGAGGGTTTCGGAGCGAGCAGTACTTC. Amino acid sequence: CASSFGGFRSEQYF.

V and J are TRBV5-4 and TRBJ1-5; D is undetermined. Germline lookup yields CDR1 SGHNT and CDR2 YYREEE (reference sequence). Trimming removed 2 bases at V and 4 bases at J, with 4 bases between. There are 12 residues in the CDR3. The CDR3 region is CASSFLNQPQHF. The CDR3 DNA is TGTGCCAGCAGCTTTTTGAATCAGCCCCAGCATTTT.

The chain carries TRBV4-1 and TRBJ1-3, with D possibly TRBD1 on 6 matching bases. Trimming pared 0 bases from V and 6 bases from J, leaving 9 bases between. The CDR3 consists of 14 residues. Germline V gives CDR1 MGHRA, CDR2 YSYEKL. This chain's CDR3 is CASSQEGAVNTIYF. The CDR3 coding sequence is TGCGCCAGCAGCCAAGAGGGGGCCGTAAACACCATATATTTT.

J is TRBJ1-2 and V is TRBV5-6, with D perhaps matching TRBD1 (6 bases). CDR3 length: 14 residues. The V gene lost 2 bases and the J gene lost 3 bases, with 11 bases spanning the gap. The germline V gene encodes CDR1 SGHDT and CDR2 YYEEEE. CDR3 nucleotides: TGTGCCAGCAGCTTAACAGGGATAGACTATGGCTACACCTTC. It specifies CASSLTGIDYGYTF. The full variable domain, its missing parts supplied by reference TRBV5-6 and TRBJ1-2, is DAGVTQSPTHLIKTRGQQVTLRCSPKSGHDTVSWYQQALGQGPQFIFQYYEEEERQRGNFPDRFSGHQFPNYSSELNVNALLLGDSALYLCASSLTGIDYGYTFGSGTRLTVV.

This clone was counted a single time. J is TRBJ2-7 and V is TRBV5-1; 7 bases line up with TRBD1. Germline V gene data show CDR1 as SGHRS and CDR2 as YFSETQ. J gave up 3 bases and V 0 bases, and 6 bases lay outside the gene matches. This CDR3 spans 15 amino acids. The DNA of the CDR3 is TGCGCCAGCAGCTTGGCGGTGGGACAGCACTACGAGCAGTACTTC. It is translated as CASSLAVGQHYEQYF.

The chain has TRBV7-9 and TRBJ1-1, with a tentative D call TRBD1 (5 bases). CDR3 size: 10 residues. Germline V CDR1 and CDR2: SEHNR, FQNEAQ (reference sequence). V was clipped by 3 bases and J by 10 bases, with 6 bases between them. The CDR3 region is CASSLGGAFF. DNA of the CDR3: TGTGCCAGCAGCTTGGGGGGAGCTTTCTTT.

V gene TRBV5-1 combines with J gene TRBJ1-2; 7 bases align to TRBD1. The CDR3 has 13 residues. The junction had 9 bases not matched to a gene; V was cut back by 7 bases and J by 6 bases. Germline CDR1 is SGHRS and CDR2 is YFSETQ. CDR3 coding DNA: TGCGCCAGCCGAGACAGGGTGTCGGATGGCTACACCTTC. It specifies CASRDRVSDGYTF.

The chain is built from TRBV27 and TRBJ1-1; 7 bases map to TRBD1. The germline gives CDR1 MNHEY, CDR2 SMNVEV (reference sequence). The ends lost 4 bases at V and 3 bases at J; junction bases unmatched: 14. The CDR3 runs 17 residues. CDR3 nucleotide sequence: TGTGCCAGCAGTTATTCGGTGGGGGACAGCCCAGACACTGAAGCTTTCTTT. It yields the protein CASSYSVGDSPDTEAFF.

The chain recombines TRBV30 with TRBJ2-4; D might be TRBD2 (6 bases). The V gene lost 2 bases and the J gene lost 1 base, with 15 bases spanning the gap. Per the germline V gene, CDR1 is GTSNPN and CDR2 is SVGIG (reference sequence). The CDR3 totals 16 residues. CDR3 loop: CAWSSGGRVAKNIQYF. The CDR3 DNA sequence: TGTGCCTGGAGTTCCGGGGGACGAGTGGCCAAAAACATTCAGTACTTC.

In this sample, this clone turned up once. The chain uses TRBV5-4 and TRBJ2-1; TRBD2 agrees at 10 bases. The CDR3 spans 15 residues. V trimming: 5 bases; J trimming: 8 bases; junction bases outside the gene matches: 10. Germline loops: CDR1 SGHNT, CDR2 YYREEE (reference sequence). The CDR3 sequence: CASSSSGGAGYEQFF. The CDR3 DNA reads as TGTGCCAGCAGTTCCAGCGGGGGGGCGGGCTATGAGCAGTTCTTC.

The chain uses TRBV11-2 and TRBJ2-7; D is unclear. The V end was cut by 3 bases, the J end by 3 bases, with 12 bases between. The CDR3 is 14 residues long. Germline V gene lookup returns CDR1 SGHAT and CDR2 FQNNGV. Written as DNA, the CDR3 is TGTGCCAGCAGCTTCTCCCCAGAAAACTACGAGCAGTACTTC. Encoded protein: CASSFSPENYEQYF.

The V and J genes are TRBV19 and TRBJ1-5, with a tentative D call TRBD1 (6 bases). Germline V gene sequence: CDR1 LNHDA, CDR2 SQIVND (reference sequence). V shed 8 bases and J shed 1 base, with 18 bases lying between them. This CDR3 region has 16 residues. The CDR3 sequence is CASAGGAGASNQPQHF. The CDR3 DNA reads as TGTGCCAGTGCCGGCGGGGCAGGGGCGAGCAATCAGCCCCAGCATTTT.

CDR3 DNA sequence: TGCGCCAGCAGCCTTAAGTGGAGCGCCAGCACAGATACGCAGTATTTT. This codes for CASSLKWSASTDTQYF. The chain combines TRBV4-1 with TRBJ2-3; no clear D. V was trimmed by 4 bases and J by 0 bases, leaving 14 bases between them. The CDR3 spans 16 residues. CDR1 is MGHRA, CDR2 YSYEKL, per germline.